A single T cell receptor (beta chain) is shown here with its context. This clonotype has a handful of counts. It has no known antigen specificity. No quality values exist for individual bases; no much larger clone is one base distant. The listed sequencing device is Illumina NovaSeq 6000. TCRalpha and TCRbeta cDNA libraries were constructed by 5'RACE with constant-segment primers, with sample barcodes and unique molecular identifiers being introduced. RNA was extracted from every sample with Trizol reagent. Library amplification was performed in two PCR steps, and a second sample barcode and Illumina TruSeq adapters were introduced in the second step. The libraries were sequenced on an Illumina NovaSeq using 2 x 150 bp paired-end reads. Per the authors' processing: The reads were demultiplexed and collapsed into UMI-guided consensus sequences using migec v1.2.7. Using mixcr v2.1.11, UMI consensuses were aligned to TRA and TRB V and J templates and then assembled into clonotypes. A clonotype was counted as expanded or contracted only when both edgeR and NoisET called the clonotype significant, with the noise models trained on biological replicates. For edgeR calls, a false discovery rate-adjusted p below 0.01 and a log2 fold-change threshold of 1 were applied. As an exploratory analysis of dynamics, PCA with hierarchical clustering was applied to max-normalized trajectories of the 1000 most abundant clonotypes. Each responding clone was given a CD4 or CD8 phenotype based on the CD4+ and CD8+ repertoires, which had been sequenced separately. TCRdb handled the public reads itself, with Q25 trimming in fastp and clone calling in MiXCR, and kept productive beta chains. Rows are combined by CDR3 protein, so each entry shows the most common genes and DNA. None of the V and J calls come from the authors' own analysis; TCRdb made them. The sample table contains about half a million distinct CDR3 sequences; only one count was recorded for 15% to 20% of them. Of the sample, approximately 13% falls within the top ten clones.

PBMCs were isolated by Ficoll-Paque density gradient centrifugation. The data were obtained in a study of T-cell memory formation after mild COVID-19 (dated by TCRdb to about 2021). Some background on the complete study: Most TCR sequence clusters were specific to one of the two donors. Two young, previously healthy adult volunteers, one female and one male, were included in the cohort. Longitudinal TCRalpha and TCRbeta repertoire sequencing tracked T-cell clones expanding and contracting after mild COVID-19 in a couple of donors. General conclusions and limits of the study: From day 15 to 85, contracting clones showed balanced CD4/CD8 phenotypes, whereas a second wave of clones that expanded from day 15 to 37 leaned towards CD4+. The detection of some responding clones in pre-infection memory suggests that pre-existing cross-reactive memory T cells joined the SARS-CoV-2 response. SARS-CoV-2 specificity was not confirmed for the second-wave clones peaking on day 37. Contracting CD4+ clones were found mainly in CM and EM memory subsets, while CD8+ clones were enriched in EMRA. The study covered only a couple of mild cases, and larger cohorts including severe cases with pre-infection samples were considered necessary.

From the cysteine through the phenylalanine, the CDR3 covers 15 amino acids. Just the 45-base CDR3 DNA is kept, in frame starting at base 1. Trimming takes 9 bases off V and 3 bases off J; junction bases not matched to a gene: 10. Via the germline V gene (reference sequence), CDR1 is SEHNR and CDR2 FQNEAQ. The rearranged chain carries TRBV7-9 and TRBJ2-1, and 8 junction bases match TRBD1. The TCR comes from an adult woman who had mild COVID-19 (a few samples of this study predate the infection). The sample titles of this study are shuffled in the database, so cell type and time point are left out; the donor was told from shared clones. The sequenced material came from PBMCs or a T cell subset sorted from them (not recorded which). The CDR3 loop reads CASARDRGGYNEQFF. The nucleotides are TGTGCCAGTGCACGAGACAGGGGCGGCTACAATGAGCAGTTCTTC.